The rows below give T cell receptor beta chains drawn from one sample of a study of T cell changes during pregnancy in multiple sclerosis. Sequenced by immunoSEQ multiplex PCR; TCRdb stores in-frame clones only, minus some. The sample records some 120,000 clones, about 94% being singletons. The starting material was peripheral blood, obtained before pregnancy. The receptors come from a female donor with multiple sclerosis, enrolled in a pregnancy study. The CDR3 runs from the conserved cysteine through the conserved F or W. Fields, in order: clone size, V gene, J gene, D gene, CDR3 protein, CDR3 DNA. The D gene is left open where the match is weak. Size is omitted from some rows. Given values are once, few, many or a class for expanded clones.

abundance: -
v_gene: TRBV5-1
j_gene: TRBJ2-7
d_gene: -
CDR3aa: CASSAGQRYEQYF
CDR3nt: TGCGCCAGCAGCGCGGGACAGCGGTACGAGCAGTACTTC

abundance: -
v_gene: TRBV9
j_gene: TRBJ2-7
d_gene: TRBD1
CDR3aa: CASSRDRGDEQYF
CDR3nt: TGTGCCAGCAGCCGGGACAGGGGAGACGAGCAGTACTTC

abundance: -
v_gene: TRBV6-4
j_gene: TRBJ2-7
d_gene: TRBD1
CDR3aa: CASSDLQGNEQYF
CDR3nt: TGTGCCAGCAGTGACTTACAGGGGAACGAGCAGTACTTC

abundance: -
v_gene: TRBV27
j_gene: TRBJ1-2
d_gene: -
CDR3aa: CASSFTGAFAYGYTF
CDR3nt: TGTGCCAGCAGTTTTACGGGAGCCTTTGCCTATGGCTACACCTTC

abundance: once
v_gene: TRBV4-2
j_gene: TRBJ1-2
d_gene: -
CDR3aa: CASSQDGGLTNYGYTF
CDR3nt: TGTGCCAGCAGCCAAGATGGCGGGCTTACTAACTATGGCTACACCTTC

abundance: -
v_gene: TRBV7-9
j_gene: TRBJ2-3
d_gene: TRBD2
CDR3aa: CASSLGLAGTDTQYF
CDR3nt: TGTGCCAGCAGCTTAGGACTAGCGGGCACAGATACGCAGTATTTT

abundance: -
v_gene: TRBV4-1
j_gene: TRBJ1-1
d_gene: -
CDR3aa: CASSPRGFTEAFF
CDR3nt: TGCGCCAGCAGCCCTCGGGGTTTCACTGAAGCTTTCTTT

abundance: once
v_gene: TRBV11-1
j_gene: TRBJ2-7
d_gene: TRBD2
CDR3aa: CASSLPTLTGLAYEQYF
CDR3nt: TGTGCCAGCAGCTTACCTACGTTGACGGGACTAGCTTACGAGCAGTACTTC

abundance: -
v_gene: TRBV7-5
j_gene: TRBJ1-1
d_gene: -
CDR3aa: CVRSLGQGNMDTEAFF
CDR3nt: TGTGTCAGAAGCCTCGGACAGGGGAATATGGACACTGAAGCTTTCTTT

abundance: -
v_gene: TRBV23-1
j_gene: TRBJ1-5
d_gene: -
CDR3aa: CASSQRPAAQHF
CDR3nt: TGCGCCAGCAGTCAGCGACCCGCGGCCCAGCATTTT

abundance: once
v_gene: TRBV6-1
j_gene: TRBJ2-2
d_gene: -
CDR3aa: CASSNRDIGELFF
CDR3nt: TGTGCCAGCAGCAACAGGGACATCGGGGAGCTGTTTTTT

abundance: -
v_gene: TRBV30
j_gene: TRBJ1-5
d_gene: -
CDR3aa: CAWRADSNQPQHF
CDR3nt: TGTGCCTGGAGGGCAGATAGCAATCAGCCCCAGCATTTT

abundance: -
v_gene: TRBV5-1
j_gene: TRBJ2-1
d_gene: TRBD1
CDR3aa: CASSRGQGAKGLGAYNEQFF
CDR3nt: TGCGCCAGCAGCAGGGGACAGGGGGCGAAGGGACTAGGGGCCTACAATGAGCAGTTCTTC